The clone carrying this TCR beta chain appeared once. Its target is unknown. This entry belongs to a study of blood T cells in healthy people across ages. Study findings and constraints: With age, beta diversity per million T cells declined roughly linearly, significantly by 30 to 40. Among long-lived donors, naive CD4+ cells were more numerous and diversity higher than in aged donors. Estimated diversity, derived from one million T cells, was regarded as an underestimate.

Samples had at least 7 million PBMCs isolated from them. Combining a sample-barcoded 5' primer with a J-beta primer mix, a second PCR ran for about 7 to 12 cycles. From the 5' RACE reads, TCRdb called clonotypes with MiXCR, one entry per CDR3 protein. The repertoire holds some 1.7 million distinct CDR3 sequences, over 25% seen once, with 7.7% in the top ten. The sequenced sample was blood. This TCR derives from a woman younger than 45 in good health.

The CDR3 bases are TGTGCCAGCAGAGTAGTGGTAGCTTTCTTT. Translation gives CASRVVVAFF. V usage is TRBV2 and J usage is TRBJ1-1; no clear D. Trimming took off 6 bases at V and 10 bases at J, with 9 bases between the two ends. CDR3 size: 10 residues. Germline-derived CDR1 and CDR2 are SNHLY and FYNNEI.